A single sample is the source of the 2 T cell receptor beta chains below, sequenced in a study of blood T cell repertoires in COVID-19. The assay was immunoSEQ multiplex PCR, and TCRdb's table has in-frame clones only and misses some. In the table there are more than 85,000 clones, 70% to 90% of which are singletons. Sequences were obtained from peripheral blood. Receptors originate from a woman in her forties or fifties with acute or convalescent COVID-19.

The sample holds one count of this clone. The rearrangement joins TRBV5-1 to TRBJ2-7; 13 positions agree with TRBD2. Germline trimming cut 2 bases from V and 4 bases from J; bases unmatched to any gene: 3. Per germline, CDR1 SGHRS and CDR2 YFSETQ. CDR3 length: 15 residues. CDR3 residues: CASSLGLAGVYEQYF. For the CDR3, the DNA is TGCGCCAGCAGCTTAGGACTAGCGGGAGTGTACGAGCAGTACTTC.

The chain has TRBV14 and TRBJ2-7, with a tentative D call TRBD1 (7 bases). Germline V gene sequence: CDR1 SGHDN, CDR2 FVKESK. With 4 bases removed from V and 7 bases from J, the gap between germline ends came to 23 bases. This CDR3 has 16 amino acids. The DNA for the CDR3 is TGTGCCAGCAGCCTCAGGAGGGGCGGGACAGCTCCGGAGCAGTACTTC. It is translated as CASSLRRGGTAPEQYF.